This T cell receptor beta chain was sequenced in a study of T cell responses to AZD1222 COVID-19 vaccine. Findings of the study overall: Repertoire sampling occurred only after the peak T cell response. Nearly half of spike-specific TCRs reportedly target variant regions that are unmutated in the B.1.351 and B.1.1.7 variants. The breadth and depth of Spike-specific TCRs increased once two AZD1222 doses had been given. White British ancestry dominated among donors, who included more females, and clonal diversity was possibly underestimated.

This CDR3 region has 17 residues. Germline V gene sequence: CDR1 SGHVS, CDR2 FNYEAQ. The V end lost 1 base, the J end lost 6 bases, and 16 bases lay between the germline ends. With regard to this clone: Its antigen is as yet unknown.

Sequenced by immunoSEQ multiplex PCR; TCRdb stores in-frame clones only, minus some. This table holds 98,000 or so clones, around nine tenths found once. The sequences come from peripheral blood, collected 28 days after the second dose of the MenACWY control vaccine. The TCR was taken from an adult who received the MenACWY meningococcal vaccine as a control. This chain links TRBV7-6 with TRBJ1-6; unclear D gene. The CDR3 sequence: CASSLVPSYLGNSPLHF. In DNA form, the CDR3 reads TGTGCCAGCAGCTTAGTCCCCTCTTACCTGGGTAATTCACCCCTCCACTTT.